This TCR beta chain was recorded in a study of cytomegalovirus exposure and HLA in healthy donors. Per germline, CDR1 MGHRA and CDR2 YSYEKL. The CDR3 loop spans 18 amino acids. V was clipped by 6 bases and J by 1 base; unmatched bases: 13. Primers: 60 Vbeta forward and 13 Jbeta reverse. The assay was immunoSEQ multiplex PCR, and TCRdb's table has in-frame clones only and misses some. The sample records 150,000 to 200,000 clones, 65% to 85% being singletons. The V call is TRBV4-1, the J call TRBJ2-4; 9 nucleotides agree with TRBD2. Input material: PBMCs. The receptor was derived from a man aged 18 to 30 in good health and CMV-seronegative. CDR3 in DNA: TGCGCCAGCAGAAACTTAGCGGGGGCTCCGGGGGCCAAAAACATTCAGTACTTC. It codes for CASRNLAGAPGAKNIQYF.